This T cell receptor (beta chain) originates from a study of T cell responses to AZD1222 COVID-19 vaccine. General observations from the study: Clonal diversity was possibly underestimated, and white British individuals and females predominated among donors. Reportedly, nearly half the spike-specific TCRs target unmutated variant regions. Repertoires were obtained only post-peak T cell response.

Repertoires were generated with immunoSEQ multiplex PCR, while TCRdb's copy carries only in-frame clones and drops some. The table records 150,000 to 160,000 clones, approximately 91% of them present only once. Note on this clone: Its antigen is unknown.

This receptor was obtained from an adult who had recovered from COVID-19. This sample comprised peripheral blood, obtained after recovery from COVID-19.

The CDR3 loop is CASSPGSGGNQPQHF. For the CDR3, the DNA is TGCGCCAGCAGCCCCGGGTCCGGGGGCAATCAGCCCCAGCATTTT. This chain connects TRBV5-1 to TRBJ1-5; D not resolved. The CDR3 spans 15 residues. Germline values: CDR1 SGHRS, CDR2 YFSETQ. The ends were cut back, 4 bases at V and 2 bases at J, with 13 bases in the middle.